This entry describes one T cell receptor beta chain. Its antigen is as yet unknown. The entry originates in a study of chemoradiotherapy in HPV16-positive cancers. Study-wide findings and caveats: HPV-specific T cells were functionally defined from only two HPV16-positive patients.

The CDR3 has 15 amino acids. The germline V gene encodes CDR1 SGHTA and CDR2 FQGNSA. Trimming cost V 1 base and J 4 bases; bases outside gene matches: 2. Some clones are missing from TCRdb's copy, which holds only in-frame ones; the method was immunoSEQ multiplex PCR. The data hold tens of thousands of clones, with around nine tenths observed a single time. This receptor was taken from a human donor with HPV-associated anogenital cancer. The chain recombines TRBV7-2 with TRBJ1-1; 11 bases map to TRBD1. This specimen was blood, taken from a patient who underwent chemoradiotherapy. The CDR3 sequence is CASSLEGTGGTEAFF. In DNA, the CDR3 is TGTGCCAGCAGCTTAGAAGGGACAGGGGGCACTGAAGCTTTCTTT.